The T cell receptor beta chain described here comes from a study of blood T cell repertoires in COVID-19. This table comes from immunoSEQ multiplex PCR, and its TCRdb copy is limited to in-frame clones, with some not included. Of hundreds of thousands of clones in the sample, 90% were seen once. The V gene end was trimmed by 5 bases and the J gene end by 2 bases; junction bases not matched to a gene: 4. Germline V gene data show CDR1 as SEHNR and CDR2 as FQNEAQ (reference sequence). The CDR3 length is 16 residues. The sample comprised PBMCs or T cells enriched from blood (not recorded which). V and J are TRBV7-9 and TRBJ2-1, with 12 nucleotides matching TRBD2. The TCR originated in a woman between 18 and 29 years old with acute COVID-19. The chain's CDR3 is CASSVLAGGPYNEQFF. The CDR3 bases are TGTGCCAGCAGCGTACTAGCGGGAGGCCCCTACAATGAGCAGTTCTTC.